The entry that follows covers one T cell receptor (beta chain) sequence. Its specificity is not known. Here immunoSEQ multiplex PCR was the method, and the copy in TCRdb shows in-frame clones only, minus some. The sample contains 130,000 or so clones, around 94% of which appear only once. The sample is drawn from a study of T cell responses to AZD1222 COVID-19 vaccine. Study-level background: Pooling of second doses given at about 4 or about 12 weeks was done. Findings and limits, study-wide: Without day 14 samples, only post-peak T cell repertoires were studied. Just 5 to 7 people given AZD1222 tested seropositive at baseline. When two AZD1222 doses had been given, Spike-specific TCR breadth and depth rose.

The CDR3 consists of 15 residues. CDR1 and CDR2 (germline): MNHEY, SMNVEV (reference sequence). V lost 5 bases, J lost 4 bases, and 10 bases stayed unmatched. Sequenced material: peripheral blood, taken on day 0 of AZD1222 vaccination. The origin of this receptor is an adult in good health. The chain combines TRBV27 with TRBJ2-5, with 7 bases aligning to TRBD2. The CDR3, as DNA: TGTGCCAGCAGTCCCTCGGGGGTAGCGGGAGAGACCCAGTACTTC. It yields the protein CASSPSGVAGETQYF.